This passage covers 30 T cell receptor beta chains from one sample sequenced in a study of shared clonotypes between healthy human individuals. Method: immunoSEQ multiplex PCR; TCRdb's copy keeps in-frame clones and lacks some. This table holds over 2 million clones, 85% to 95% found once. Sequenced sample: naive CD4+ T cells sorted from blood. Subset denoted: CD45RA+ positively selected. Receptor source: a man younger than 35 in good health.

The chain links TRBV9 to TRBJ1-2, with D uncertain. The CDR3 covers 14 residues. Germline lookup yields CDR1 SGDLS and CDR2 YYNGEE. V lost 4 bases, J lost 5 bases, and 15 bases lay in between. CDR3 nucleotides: TGTGCCAGCAGCCCGCGACCGGGCCCATATGGCTACACCTTC. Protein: CASSPRPGPYGYTF.

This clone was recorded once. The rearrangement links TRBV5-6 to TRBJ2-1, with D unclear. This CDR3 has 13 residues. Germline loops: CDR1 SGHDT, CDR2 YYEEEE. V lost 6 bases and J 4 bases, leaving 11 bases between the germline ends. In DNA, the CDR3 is TGTGCCAGCACCGTGGGCTTTTACAATGAGCAGTTCTTC. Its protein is CASTVGFYNEQFF.

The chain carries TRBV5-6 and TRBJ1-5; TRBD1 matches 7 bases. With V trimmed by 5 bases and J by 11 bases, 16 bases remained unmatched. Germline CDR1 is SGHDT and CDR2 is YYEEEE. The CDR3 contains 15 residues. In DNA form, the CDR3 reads TGTGCCAGCAGACAGACAGGGAGTTATAGTCGGTCCCAGCATTTT. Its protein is CASRQTGSYSRSQHF.

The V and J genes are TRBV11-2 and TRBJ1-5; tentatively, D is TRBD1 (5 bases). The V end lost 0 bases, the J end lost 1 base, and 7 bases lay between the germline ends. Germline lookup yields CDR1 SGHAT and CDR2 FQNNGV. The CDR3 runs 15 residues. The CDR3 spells CASSLDGDSNQPQHF. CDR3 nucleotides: TGTGCCAGCAGCTTAGATGGGGACAGCAATCAGCCCCAGCATTTT.

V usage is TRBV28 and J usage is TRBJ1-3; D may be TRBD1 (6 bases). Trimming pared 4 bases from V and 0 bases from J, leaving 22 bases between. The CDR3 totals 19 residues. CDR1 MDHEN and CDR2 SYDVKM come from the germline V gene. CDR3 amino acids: CASSSSDTGTRRSGNTIYF. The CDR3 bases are TGTGCCAGCAGTTCCTCTGACACAGGGACCCGTCGCTCTGGAAACACCATATATTTT.

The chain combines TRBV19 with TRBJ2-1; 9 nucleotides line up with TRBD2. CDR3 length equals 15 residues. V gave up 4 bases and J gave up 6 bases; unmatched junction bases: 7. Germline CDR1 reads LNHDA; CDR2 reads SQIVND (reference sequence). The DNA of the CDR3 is TGTGCCAGTAGTAGGACGGCGGGAGGGACCAATGAGCAGTTCTTC. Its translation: CASSRTAGGTNEQFF.

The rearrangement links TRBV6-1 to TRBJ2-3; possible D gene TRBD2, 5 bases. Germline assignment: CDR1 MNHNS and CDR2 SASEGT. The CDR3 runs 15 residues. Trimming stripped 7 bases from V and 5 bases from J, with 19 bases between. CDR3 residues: CASTDGAAGGDTQYF. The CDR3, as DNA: TGTGCCAGCACCGACGGAGCGGCCGGAGGAGATACGCAGTATTTT.

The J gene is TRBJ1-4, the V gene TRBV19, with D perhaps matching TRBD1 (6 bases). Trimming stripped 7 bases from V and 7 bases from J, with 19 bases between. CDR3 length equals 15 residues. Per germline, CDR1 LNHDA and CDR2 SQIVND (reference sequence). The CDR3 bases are TGTGCCAGTAACAACAGGGAGGGTAGCGGTGAAAAACTGTTTTTT. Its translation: CASNNREGSGEKLFF.

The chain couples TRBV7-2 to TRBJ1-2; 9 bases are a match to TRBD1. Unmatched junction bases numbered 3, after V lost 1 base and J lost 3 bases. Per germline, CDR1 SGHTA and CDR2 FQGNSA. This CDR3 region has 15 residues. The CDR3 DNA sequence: TGTGCCAGCAGCTTAGGGGGACAGGGCTACTATGGCTACACCTTC. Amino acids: CASSLGGQGYYGYTF.

The CDR3 here is CASSFSVSQETQYF. CDR3 coding DNA: TGTGCCAGCAGCTTCAGCGTGTCTCAAGAGACCCAGTACTTC. This sequence joins TRBV7-9 and TRBJ2-5, with unresolved D. The CDR3 is made up of 14 amino acids. Trimming cost V 3 bases and J 2 bases, with 10 bases left between them. Germline V gene sequence: CDR1 SEHNR, CDR2 FQNEAQ (reference sequence).

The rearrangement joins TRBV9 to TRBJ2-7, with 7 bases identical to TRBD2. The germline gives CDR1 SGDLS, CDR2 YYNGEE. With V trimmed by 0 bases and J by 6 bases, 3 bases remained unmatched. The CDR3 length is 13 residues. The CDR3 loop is CASSVGTSSEQYF. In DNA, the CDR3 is TGTGCCAGCAGCGTAGGGACTAGTTCCGAGCAGTACTTC. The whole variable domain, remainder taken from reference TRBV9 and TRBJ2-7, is DSGVTQTPKHLITATGQRVTLRCSPRSGDLSVYWYQQSLDQGLQFLIQYYNGEERAKGNILERFSAQQFPDLHSELNLSSLELGDSALYFCASSVGTSSEQYFGPGTRLTVT.

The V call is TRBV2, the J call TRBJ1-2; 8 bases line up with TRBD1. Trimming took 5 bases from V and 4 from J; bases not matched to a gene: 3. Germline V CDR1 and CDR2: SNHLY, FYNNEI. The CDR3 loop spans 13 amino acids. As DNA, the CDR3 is TGTGCCAGCAGTTCTACAGGGGGCTATGGCTACACCTTC. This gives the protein CASSSTGGYGYTF.

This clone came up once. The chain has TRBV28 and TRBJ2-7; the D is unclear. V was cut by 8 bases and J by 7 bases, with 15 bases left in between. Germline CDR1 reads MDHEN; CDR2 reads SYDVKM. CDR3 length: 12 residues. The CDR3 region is CASGTLTTEQYF. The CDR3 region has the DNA TGTGCCAGCGGAACACTAACGACAGAGCAGTACTTC.

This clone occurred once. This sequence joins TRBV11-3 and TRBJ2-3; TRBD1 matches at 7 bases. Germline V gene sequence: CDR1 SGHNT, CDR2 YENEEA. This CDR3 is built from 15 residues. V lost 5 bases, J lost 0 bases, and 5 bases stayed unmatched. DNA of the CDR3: TGTGCCAGCAGCAGCAGACAGGGCAGCACAGATACGCAGTATTTT. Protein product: CASSSRQGSTDTQYF.

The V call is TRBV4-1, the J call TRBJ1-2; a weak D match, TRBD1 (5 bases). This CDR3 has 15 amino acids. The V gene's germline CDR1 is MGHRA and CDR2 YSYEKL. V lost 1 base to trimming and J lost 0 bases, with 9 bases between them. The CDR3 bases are TGCGCCAGCAGCCAAGGACAGATTACTAACTATGGCTACACCTTC. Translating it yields CASSQGQITNYGYTF.

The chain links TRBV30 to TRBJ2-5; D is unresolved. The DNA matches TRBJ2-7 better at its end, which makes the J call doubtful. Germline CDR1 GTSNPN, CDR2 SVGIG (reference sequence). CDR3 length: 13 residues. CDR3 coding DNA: TGTGCCTGGAGTCTAGATAGCTCCTACGAGCAGTACTTC. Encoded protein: CAWSLDSSYEQYF.

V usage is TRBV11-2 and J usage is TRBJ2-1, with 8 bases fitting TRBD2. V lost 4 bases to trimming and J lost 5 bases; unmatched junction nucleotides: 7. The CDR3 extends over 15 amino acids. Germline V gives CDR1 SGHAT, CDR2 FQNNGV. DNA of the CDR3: TGTGCCAGCAGCTCCTCCGGGACTAGAGACAATGAGCAGTTCTTC. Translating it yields CASSSSGTRDNEQFF.

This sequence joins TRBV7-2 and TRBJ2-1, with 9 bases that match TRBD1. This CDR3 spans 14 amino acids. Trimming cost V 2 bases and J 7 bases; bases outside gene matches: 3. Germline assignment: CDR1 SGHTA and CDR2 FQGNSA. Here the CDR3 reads CASSLRTGANEQFF. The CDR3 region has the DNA TGTGCCAGCAGCTTACGGACAGGGGCAAATGAGCAGTTCTTC.

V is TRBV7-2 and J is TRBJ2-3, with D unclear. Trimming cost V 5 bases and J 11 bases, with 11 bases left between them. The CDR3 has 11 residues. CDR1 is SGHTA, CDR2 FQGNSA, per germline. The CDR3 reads CASSPLYKQYF. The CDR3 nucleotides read TGTGCCAGCAGCCCCCTTTATAAGCAGTATTTT.

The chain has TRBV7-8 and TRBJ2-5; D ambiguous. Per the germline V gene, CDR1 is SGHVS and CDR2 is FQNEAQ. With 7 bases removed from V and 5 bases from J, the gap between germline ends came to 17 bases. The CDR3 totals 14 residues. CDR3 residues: CASTRHTDEETQYF. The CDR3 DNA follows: TGTGCCAGCACCAGACACACGGACGAGGAGACCCAGTACTTC.

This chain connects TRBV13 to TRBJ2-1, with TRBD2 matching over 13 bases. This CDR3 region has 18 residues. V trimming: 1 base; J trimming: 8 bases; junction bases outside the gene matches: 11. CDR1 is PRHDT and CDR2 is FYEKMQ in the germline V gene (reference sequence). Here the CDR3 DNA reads TGTGCCAGCAGCTTAGCGGCCCAACTAGCGGGAGGGAACCATGAGCAGTTCTTC. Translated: CASSLAAQLAGGNHEQFF.

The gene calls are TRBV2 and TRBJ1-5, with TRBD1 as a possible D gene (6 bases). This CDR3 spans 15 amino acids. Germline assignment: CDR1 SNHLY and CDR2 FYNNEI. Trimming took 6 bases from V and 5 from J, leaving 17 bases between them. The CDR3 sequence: CASRRATGTDQPQHF. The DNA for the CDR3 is TGTGCCAGCAGGAGGGCCACAGGGACGGATCAGCCCCAGCATTTT.

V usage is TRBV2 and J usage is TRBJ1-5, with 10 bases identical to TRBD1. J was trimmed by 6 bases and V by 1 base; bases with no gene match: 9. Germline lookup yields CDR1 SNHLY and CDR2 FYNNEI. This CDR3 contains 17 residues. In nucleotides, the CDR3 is TGTGCCAGCAGTGAAGGAGGGGGACAGGGGATTTTTCAGCCCCAGCATTTT. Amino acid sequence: CASSEGGGQGIFQPQHF.

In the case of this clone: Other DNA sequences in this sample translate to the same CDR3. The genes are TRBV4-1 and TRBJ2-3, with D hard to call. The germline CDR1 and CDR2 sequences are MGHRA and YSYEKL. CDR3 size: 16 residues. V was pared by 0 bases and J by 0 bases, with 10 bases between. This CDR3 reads CASSQDPGRSTDTQYF. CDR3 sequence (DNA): TGCGCCAGCAGCCAAGACCCAGGCAGGAGCACAGATACGCAGTATTTT.

For the CDR3, the DNA is TGCGCCAGCAGCCAAGAACTAGCGGGAAAGGGCACAGATACGCAGTATTTT. It is translated as CASSQELAGKGTDTQYF. The chain couples TRBV4-3 to TRBJ2-3; 10 nucleotides agree with TRBD2. Looked up from germline, CDR1 is LGHNA and CDR2 is YSLEER. V gave up 0 bases and J gave up 1 base; unmatched junction bases: 4. The CDR3 has 17 amino acids.

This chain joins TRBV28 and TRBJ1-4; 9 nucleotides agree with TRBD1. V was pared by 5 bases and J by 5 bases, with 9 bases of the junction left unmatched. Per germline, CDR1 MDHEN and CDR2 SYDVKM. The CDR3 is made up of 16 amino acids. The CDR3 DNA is TGTGCCAGCAGTCTTCGACCCGGGACAGGGAATGAAAAACTGTTTTTT. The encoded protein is CASSLRPGTGNEKLFF.

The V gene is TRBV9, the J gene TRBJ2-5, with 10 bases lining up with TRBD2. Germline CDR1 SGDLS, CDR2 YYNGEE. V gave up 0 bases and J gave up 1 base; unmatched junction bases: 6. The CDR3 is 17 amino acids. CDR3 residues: CASSVGNLAGAQETQYF. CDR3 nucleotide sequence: TGTGCCAGCAGCGTAGGGAACCTAGCGGGGGCCCAAGAGACCCAGTACTTC.

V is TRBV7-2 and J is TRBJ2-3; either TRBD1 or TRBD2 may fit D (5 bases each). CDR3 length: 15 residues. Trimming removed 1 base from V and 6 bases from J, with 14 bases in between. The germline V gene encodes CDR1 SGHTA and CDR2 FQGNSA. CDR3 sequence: CASSLVGTLPDTQYF. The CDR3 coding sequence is TGTGCCAGCAGCTTAGTGGGGACGCTCCCGGATACGCAGTATTTT.

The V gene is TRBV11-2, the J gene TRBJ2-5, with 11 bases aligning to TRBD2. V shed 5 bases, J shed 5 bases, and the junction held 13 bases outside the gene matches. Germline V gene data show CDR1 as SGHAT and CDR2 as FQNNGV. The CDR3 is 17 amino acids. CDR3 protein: CASSLMTSGVAWETQYF. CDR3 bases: TGTGCCAGCAGCCTAATGACTAGCGGGGTGGCCTGGGAGACCCAGTACTTC.

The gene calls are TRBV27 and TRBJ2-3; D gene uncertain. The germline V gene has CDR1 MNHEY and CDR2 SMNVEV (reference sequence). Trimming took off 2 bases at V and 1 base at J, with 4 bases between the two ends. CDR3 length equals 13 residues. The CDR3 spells CASSLGRTDTQYF. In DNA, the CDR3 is TGTGCCAGCAGTTTAGGGCGCACAGATACGCAGTATTTT.